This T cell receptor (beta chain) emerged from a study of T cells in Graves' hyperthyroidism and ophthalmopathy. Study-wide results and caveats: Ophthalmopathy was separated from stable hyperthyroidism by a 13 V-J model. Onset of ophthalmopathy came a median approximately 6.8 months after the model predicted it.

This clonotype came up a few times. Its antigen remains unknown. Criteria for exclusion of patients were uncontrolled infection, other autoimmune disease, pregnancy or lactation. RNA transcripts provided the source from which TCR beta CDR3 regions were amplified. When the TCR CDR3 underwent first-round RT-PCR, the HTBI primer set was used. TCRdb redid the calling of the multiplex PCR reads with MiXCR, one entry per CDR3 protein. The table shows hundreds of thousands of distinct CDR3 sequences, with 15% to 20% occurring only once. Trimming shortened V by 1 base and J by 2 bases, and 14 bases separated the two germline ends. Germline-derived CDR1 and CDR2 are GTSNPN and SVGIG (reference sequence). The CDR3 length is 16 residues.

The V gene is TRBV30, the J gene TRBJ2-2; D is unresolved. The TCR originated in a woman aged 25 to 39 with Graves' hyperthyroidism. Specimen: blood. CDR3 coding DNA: TGTGCCTGGAGTGATCTGCGACTGATCAACACCGGGGAGCTGTTTTTT. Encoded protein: CAWSDLRLINTGELFF.